This TCR beta chain was identified during a study of shared clonotypes between healthy human individuals. Details on this clone: Its antigen is as yet unknown.

Findings of the study overall: Represented diversity (both genetic and exposure-history) was limited by the small number of donors. About 5% was the fraction of naive CD4 clonotypes found shared across a few donors.

Sorted-subset replicate PCRs used roughly 220 ng DNA, about 30,000 T cell genomes. Profiling relied on immunoSEQ multiplex PCR, and the TCRdb table lists in-frame clones only, not all of them. The table shows about 600,000 clones, with around 97% occurring only once. CDR1 is MNHEY and CDR2 is SMNVEV in the germline V gene (reference sequence). This CDR3 region has 17 residues. V lost 3 bases to trimming and J lost 1 base, with 16 bases between them. This TCR was sampled from a woman aged 30 to 39 in good health. Sequencing was performed on naive CD4+ T cells sorted from blood. The subset here: CD45RA+ positively selected. The rearrangement links TRBV27 to TRBJ2-1; possibly TRBD2 for D (5 bases). CDR3 sequence (DNA): TGTGCCAGCAGTTTGTTCAGCGGCGTAAGGTCCTACAATGAGCAGTTCTTC. Protein: CASSLFSGVRSYNEQFF.